This T cell receptor (beta chain) was obtained from a study of shared T cell receptors in the human thymus. The data were produced by immunoSEQ multiplex PCR, yet TCRdb's version contains in-frame clones alone and is incomplete. The table lists hundreds of thousands of clones, around 87% of them singletons. Germline loops: CDR1 MDHEN, CDR2 SYDVKM. V was pared by 3 bases and J by 10 bases, with 3 bases of the junction left unmatched. The CDR3 is made up of 12 amino acids. This same sample was also part of a study on human thymus T cells. That paper adds: Thymus tissue for the work was resected from patients undergoing corrective heart surgery.

This clonotype originated in a boy younger than two with a congenital heart defect. The V call is TRBV28, the J call TRBJ2-1; 7 nucleotides align to TRBD2. What was sequenced was thymocytes. The CDR3 DNA reads TGTGCCAGCAGTTTGCCCGGGGGGGAGCAGTTCTTC. Translating it yields CASSLPGGEQFF.